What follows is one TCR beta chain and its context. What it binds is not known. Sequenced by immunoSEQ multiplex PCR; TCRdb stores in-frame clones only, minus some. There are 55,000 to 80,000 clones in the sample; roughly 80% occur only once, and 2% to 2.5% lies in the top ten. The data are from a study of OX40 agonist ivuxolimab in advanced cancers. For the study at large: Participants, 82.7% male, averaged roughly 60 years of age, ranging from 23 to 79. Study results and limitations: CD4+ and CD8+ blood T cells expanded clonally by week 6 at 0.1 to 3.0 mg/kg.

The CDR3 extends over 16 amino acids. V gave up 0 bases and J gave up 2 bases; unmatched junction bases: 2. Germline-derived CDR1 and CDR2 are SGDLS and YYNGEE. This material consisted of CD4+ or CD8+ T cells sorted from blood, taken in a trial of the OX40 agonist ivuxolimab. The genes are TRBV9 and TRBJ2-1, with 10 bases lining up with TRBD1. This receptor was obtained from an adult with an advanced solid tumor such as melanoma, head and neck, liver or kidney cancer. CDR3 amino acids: CASSVGGTGAYNEQFF. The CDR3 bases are TGTGCCAGCAGCGTAGGAGGGACAGGGGCCTACAATGAGCAGTTCTTC.